This T cell receptor (beta chain) was found in a study of shared clonotypes between healthy human individuals. Study-level results: Among the subsets, naive ones generally showed larger estimated richness than memory ones. The expectation was that sequencing depth would affect clonotype sharing among donors.

As concerns this clone: Its specificity is not known.

This CDR3 contains 14 residues. The germline CDR1 and CDR2 sequences are SGHRS and YFSETQ. Trimming removed 4 bases at V and 2 bases at J, with 13 bases between. Each cell subset's genomic DNA was divided evenly among several immunoSEQ plates. Libraries were prepared by immunoSEQ multiplex PCR; TCRdb keeps only in-frame clonotypes and omits some of them. The profile shows 2 million to 2.5 million clones, roughly 95% of them singletons. This clonotype was obtained from a man between 18 and 29 years old in good health. The material sequenced was naive CD4+ T cells sorted from blood. Described subset: CD45RA+ positively selected. The V and J genes are TRBV5-1 and TRBJ2-7; no clear D gene. The chain's CDR3 is CASSPIDPTYEQYF. The CDR3 nucleotides are TGCGCCAGCAGCCCTATTGACCCAACCTACGAGCAGTACTTC.